The 29 T cell receptor beta chains presented below share a single source sample, sequenced in a study of T cell repertoires in cytomegalovirus infection. TCRdb ran MiXCR on the reads and lists one entry per CDR3 protein. Among about 60,000 distinct CDR3 sequences listed, around 30% were seen once. These TCRs' antigens remain unknown. Sequenced sample: PBMCs, sequenced either directly or after in vitro stimulation (not recorded which). These receptors were taken from a human donor in good health (CMV status not recorded). Some clones in this sample may be carry-over from other donors' samples.

For the CDR3, the DNA is TGTGCCAGCAGCCCAGAGTCGGGACAGGGGGCTTACGAGCAGTACTTC. This encodes CASSPESGQGAYEQYF. This rearrangement joins TRBV7-9 to TRBJ2-7; 12 bases agree with TRBD1. From germline, CDR1 is SEHNR and CDR2 FQNEAQ (reference sequence). J gave up 4 bases and V 5 bases, and 9 bases lay outside the gene matches. CDR3 length: 16 amino acids.

The rearrangement links TRBV28 to TRBJ1-1, with D possibly matching TRBD1 (6 bases). The germline V gene encodes CDR1 MDHEN and CDR2 SYDVKM. Between the trimmed V and J ends, which lost 10 bases and 2 bases, there was a span of 14 bases. The CDR3 totals 13 residues. This CDR3 is CANQQGLNTEAFF. CDR3 DNA sequence: TGTGCCAACCAACAGGGATTAAACACTGAAGCTTTCTTT. Based on the CDR3 plus reference TRBV28 and TRBJ1-1, the full variable domain is DVKVTQSSRYLVKRTGEKVFLECVQDMDHENMFWYRQDPGLGLRLIYFSYDVKMKEKGDIPEGYSVSREKKERFSLILESASTNQTSMYLCANQQGLNTEAFFGQGTRLTVV.

The CDR3 reads CASSFDRTEAFF. The CDR3 nucleotides read TGTGCCAGCAGCTTTGACAGGACTGAAGCTTTCTTT. The rearrangement joins TRBV7-9 to TRBJ1-1; the D gene is possibly TRBD1 (6 bases). Trimming stripped 3 bases from V and 5 bases from J, with 7 bases between. The germline CDR1 and CDR2 sequences are SEHNR and FQNEAQ (reference sequence). The CDR3 is made up of 12 amino acids.

The rearrangement links TRBV12-3 or TRBV12-4 to TRBJ2-1; TRBD2 matches at 7 bases. The V and J ends lost 6 bases and 14 bases, in that order; junction bases with no gene match: 10. The CDR3 consists of 12 residues. The CDR3 region is CASSPLRESEFF. CDR3 DNA sequence: TGTGCCAGCAGCCCTTTGCGGGAGTCGGAGTTCTTC.

This clonotype was seen at least ten times. The chain recombines TRBV7-9 with TRBJ1-2; no clear D gene. CDR3 length: 11 amino acids. The germline V gene has CDR1 SEHNR and CDR2 FQNEAQ (reference sequence). CDR3 loop: CGIDETYGYTF. CDR3 DNA sequence: TGTGGCATCGATGAGACCTATGGCTACACCTTC.

The chain combines TRBV7-2 with TRBJ2-5; TRBD2 matches 10 bases. The CDR3 length is 19 residues. V was clipped by 1 base and J by 3 bases; unmatched bases: 14. Per germline, CDR1 SGHTA and CDR2 FQGNSA. The CDR3 spells CASSLDKLAGITRKETQYF. The CDR3, as DNA: TGTGCCAGCAGCTTAGATAAACTAGCGGGAATTACGCGTAAAGAGACCCAGTACTTC.

This clonotype appeared a few times. V is TRBV6-2 or TRBV6-3 and J is TRBJ2-3; D is possibly TRBD2 (6 bases). The V end lost 0 bases, the J end lost 4 bases, and 8 bases lay between the germline ends. The CDR3 consists of 14 residues. The V gene's germline CDR1 is MNHEY and CDR2 SVGEGT. CDR3 amino acids: CASSYSRGPDTQYF. In DNA form, the CDR3 reads TGTGCCAGCAGTTACTCGCGGGGTCCAGATACGCAGTATTTT.

This chain links TRBV6-1 with TRBJ2-2; D is ambiguous. V gave up 2 bases and J gave up 2 bases, with 9 bases separating them. This CDR3 is 15 amino acids long. Per germline, CDR1 MNHNS and CDR2 SASEGT. The CDR3 DNA is TGTGCCAGCAGTGAACTAGTCATAAACACCGGGGAGCTGTTTTTT. Translating it yields CASSELVINTGELFF.

Points on this clonotype: Given a much more abundant clone one base away, this may be a read error. V usage is TRBV7-2 and J usage is TRBJ1-3; D perhaps matches TRBD1 (5 bases). CDR1 SGHTA and CDR2 FQGNSA come from the germline V gene. The CDR3 length is 14 residues. The DNA of the CDR3 is TGTGCCAGCAGCTTCCAGGGTGCTGGAGACACCATATATTTT. Amino acid sequence: CASSFQGAGDTIYF.

This clonotype was counted only a few times. V and J are TRBV28 and TRBJ2-3; D gene uncertain. Germline CDR1 reads MDHEN; CDR2 reads SYDVKM. This CDR3 has 14 amino acids. The germline V and J ends were trimmed by 1 base and 2 bases, with 7 bases remaining between them. CDR3 amino acids: CASSLLENTDTQYF. Written as DNA, the CDR3 is TGTGCCAGCAGTTTATTAGAGAACACAGATACGCAGTATTTT.

The CDR3 sequence is CASSQERLAGADTQYF. CDR3 sequence (DNA): TGCGCCAGCAGCCAAGAAAGGCTGGCGGGGGCGGATACGCAGTATTTT. This chain joins TRBV4-1 and TRBJ2-3; weak D call: TRBD2 (7 bases). Trimming removed 0 bases from V and 6 bases from J, with 16 bases in between. CDR1 MGHRA and CDR2 YSYEKL come from the germline V gene. The CDR3 contains 16 residues.

This clonotype turned up a few times. CDR3 sequence (DNA): TGTGCCAGCAGCTCAGGAACTGCAACTAATGAAAAACTGTTTTTT. Translated: CASSSGTATNEKLFF. The gene calls are TRBV7-6 and TRBJ1-4; D ambiguous. Germline V gene data show CDR1 as SGHVS and CDR2 as FNYEAQ. The ends were cut back, 4 bases at V and 0 bases at J, with 9 bases in the middle. The CDR3 extends over 15 amino acids.

This clonotype was found once. This chain uses TRBV2 with TRBJ1-3; the D gene is possibly TRBD1 (6 bases). The germline V gene encodes CDR1 SNHLY and CDR2 FYNNEI. V was pared by 4 bases and J by 3 bases, with 10 bases between. The CDR3 extends over 14 amino acids. CDR3 in amino acids: CASSAQGFGNTIYF. CDR3 DNA sequence: TGTGCCAGCAGTGCACAGGGTTTTGGAAACACCATATATTTT.

The chain uses TRBV25-1 and TRBJ1-2; no firm D call. This CDR3 contains 15 residues. Trimming took 6 bases from V and 5 from J, leaving 19 bases between them. Germline V CDR1 and CDR2: MGHDK, SYGVNS. The CDR3 is CASRNIHGPPYGYTF. CDR3 bases: TGTGCCAGCAGGAACATCCACGGCCCACCTTATGGCTACACCTTC.

The sample holds a few counts of this clonotype. The rearrangement uses TRBV28 and TRBJ2-3; D possibly uses TRBD1 or TRBD2 (6 bases each). V was trimmed by 3 bases and J by 1 base, leaving 8 bases between them. The CDR3 extends over 14 amino acids. CDR1 is MDHEN and CDR2 is SYDVKM in the germline V gene. DNA for the CDR3: TGTGCCAGCAGTTTCGGGGGCGGCACAGATACGCAGTATTTT. Protein: CASSFGGGTDTQYF.

The chain is built from TRBV29-1 and TRBJ2-7; 11 bases are a match to TRBD1. The CDR3 totals 13 residues. The junction had 6 bases not matched to a gene; V was cut back by 6 bases and J by 5 bases. CDR1 is SQVTM, CDR2 ANQGSEA, per germline. The CDR3 DNA is TGCAGCGTCGGACAGGGGGCGCTGAACGAGCAGTACTTC. It codes for CSVGQGALNEQYF.

In the case of this clonotype: Since no conserved phenylalanine or tryptophan closes the CDR3, a read error is the likely cause. Because the CDR3's place on the DNA is in doubt, the DNA is left out and the CDR3 is given as listed by TCRdb. The J gene is TRBJ2-1, the V gene TRBV15; the table's TRBD2 call for D was not verified on the DNA. Germline lookup yields CDR1 LNHNV and CDR2 YYDKDF (reference sequence). A total of 12 residues make up the CDR3, ends included. The CDR3: CATSSGGTRVIL.

In its sample, this clonotype was seen once. This chain uses TRBV5-1 with TRBJ2-1; 8 nucleotides match TRBD1. The CDR3 has 16 amino acids. Unmatched junction bases numbered 6, after V lost 4 bases and J lost 0 bases. The germline gives CDR1 SGHRS, CDR2 YFSETQ. For the CDR3, the DNA is TGCGCCAGCAGCGCCGCCGGGACAGGCTCCTACAATGAGCAGTTCTTC. This sequence encodes CASSAAGTGSYNEQFF.

This rearrangement joins TRBV7-2 to TRBJ1-5; 7 bases agree with TRBD1. J was trimmed by 5 bases and V by 5 bases; bases with no gene match: 12. The CDR3 totals 16 residues. Germline-derived CDR1 and CDR2 are SGHTA and FQGNSA. CDR3 loop: CASSPPGQGVYQPQHF. The CDR3 nucleotides read TGTGCCAGCAGCCCCCCAGGTCAGGGGGTATATCAGCCCCAGCATTTT.

This clonotype was seen a handful of times. J is TRBJ1-1 and V is TRBV20-1; a weak D match, TRBD1 (6 bases). V was trimmed by 3 bases and J by 3 bases, leaving 14 bases between them. The CDR3 spans 14 residues. The germline CDR1 and CDR2 sequences are DFQATT and SNEGSKA (reference sequence). The chain's CDR3 is CSASGGGEDTEAFF. Written as DNA, the CDR3 is TGCAGTGCTAGTGGAGGGGGGGAAGACACTGAAGCTTTCTTT.

The rearrangement links TRBV12-3 or TRBV12-4 to TRBJ2-2; the D gene is possibly TRBD2 (5 bases). CDR3 size: 13 residues. V gave up 0 bases and J gave up 8 bases, with 7 bases separating them. CDR3 region: CASSLARAGELFF. The DNA of the CDR3 is TGTGCCAGCAGTTTAGCGAGGGCGGGGGAGCTGTTTTTT.

The J gene is TRBJ1-4, the V gene TRBV19; TRBD1 aligns across 7 bases. From germline, CDR1 is LNHDA and CDR2 SQIVND (reference sequence). The J segment lost 14 bases and the V segment lost 4 bases, leaving 13 bases of the junction unmatched. CDR3 length: 14 residues. The CDR3 protein is CASSSRQGNAMLFF. The DNA of the CDR3 is TGTGCCAGTAGTAGCCGACAGGGCAACGCAATGCTGTTTTTT.

The rearrangement uses TRBV25-1 and TRBJ2-5; D is unclear. V lost 3 bases, J lost 8 bases, and 7 bases lay in between. This CDR3 region has 11 residues. From germline, CDR1 is MGHDK and CDR2 SYGVNS. This CDR3 is CASSDSRTQYF. CDR3 in DNA: TGTGCCAGCAGTGACTCTCGAACCCAGTACTTC.

V gene TRBV5-1 combines with J gene TRBJ1-1; the D gene is possibly TRBD1 (5 bases). There are 15 residues in the CDR3. The V end lost 2 bases, the J end lost 0 bases, and 11 bases lay between the germline ends. Germline loops: CDR1 SGHRS, CDR2 YFSETQ. CDR3 in DNA: TGCGCCAGCAGCTTCGGGGCAGGACTGAACACTGAAGCTTTCTTT. Protein: CASSFGAGLNTEAFF.

This clonotype occurred a few times. The V call is TRBV20-1, the J call TRBJ2-1, with 9 bases identical to TRBD2. Germline V gene data show CDR1 as DFQATT and CDR2 as SNEGSKA (reference sequence). The CDR3 consists of 14 residues. V was clipped by 0 bases and J by 7 bases; unmatched bases: 4. The CDR3 sequence: CSARDISGGNEQFF. The DNA of the CDR3 is TGCAGTGCTAGAGATATTAGCGGGGGTAATGAGCAGTTCTTC.

This clonotype has just a few counts. The chain recombines TRBV10-3 with TRBJ1-3; unclear D gene. V was pared by 5 bases and J by 0 bases, with 11 bases between. Germline assignment: CDR1 ENHRY and CDR2 SYGVKD. There are 15 residues in the CDR3. The CDR3: CAISPTAPSGNTIYF. The CDR3 coding sequence is TGTGCCATCAGTCCGACGGCCCCCTCTGGAAACACCATATATTTT.

The CDR3 region is CAISDNLQETQYF. The CDR3 nucleotides are TGTGCCATCAGTGATAACCTCCAAGAGACCCAGTACTTC. V is TRBV10-3 and J is TRBJ2-5; D gene unclear. The CDR3 contains 13 residues. The V gene lost 3 bases and the J gene lost 1 base, with 6 bases spanning the gap. CDR1 and CDR2 (germline): ENHRY, SYGVKD.

The CDR3 DNA sequence: TGCGCCAGCAGCTTGGCCTCCAACACCGGGGAGCTGTTTTTT. Its translation: CASSLASNTGELFF. The chain recombines TRBV5-1 with TRBJ2-2, with D hard to call. V gave up 0 bases and J gave up 2 bases, with 5 bases separating them. The germline V gene has CDR1 SGHRS and CDR2 YFSETQ. CDR3 length equals 14 residues. Full variable domain (remainder filled in from reference TRBV5-1 and TRBJ2-2): KAGVTQTPRYLIKTRGQQVTLSCSPISGHRSVSWYQQTPGQGLQFLFEYFSETQRNKGNFPGRFSGRQFSNSRSEMNVSTLELGDSALYLCASSLASNTGELFFGEGSRLTVL.

This chain joins TRBV15 and TRBJ2-1; D gene uncertain. V shed 1 base and J shed 8 bases, with 6 bases lying between them. The CDR3 runs 12 residues. The germline V gene encodes CDR1 LNHNV and CDR2 YYDKDF (reference sequence). The CDR3 region has the DNA TGTGCCACCAGCAGAGTCCGGGATGAGCAGTTCTTC. The encoded protein is CATSRVRDEQFF.